This T cell receptor (beta chain) was sequenced for a study of blood T cell repertoires in COVID-19. Study background: Spain, Italy and the United States supplied samples that represented acute and convalescent COVID-19. The cDNA or gDNA used as material had been derived from T cells, B-cell-depleted T cells, or PBMCs.

Germline CDR1 is SGHAT and CDR2 is FQNNGV. CDR3 length: 11 residues. V was cut by 3 bases and J by 7 bases, with 4 bases left in between. Everyone who took part was roughly 18 to 89 years old, and they came from 20 to 25 US areas. A PCR-confirmed or clinician-diagnosed COVID-19 case had contacted exposed participants within 2 weeks of entry. Measured with immunoSEQ multiplex PCR; TCRdb has only the in-frame clones, and not every one. The data show about 270,000 clones, around 93% seen once. Sequencing was performed on PBMCs or T cells enriched from blood (not recorded which). The genes are TRBV11-2 and TRBJ2-1; D call uncertain. The sequence was collected from a man aged 35 to 55 who had been exposed to COVID-19. CDR3 loop: CASSLANEQFF. CDR3 coding DNA: TGTGCCAGCAGCTTGGCAAATGAGCAGTTCTTC.